This T cell receptor beta chain was profiled in a study of T cells after yellow fever vaccination. Across the whole study: Those fractions that held only low numbers of cells were prepared using the SMART-Seq v4 Ultra Low Input RNA kit. General study points: Among primary-vaccination clones, most reappeared after the booster, at approximately 97% for CD4 and 85% to 90% for CD8.

Worth noting for this clonotype: Its specificity is not known.

In germline, CDR1 is MNHEY, CDR2 SMNVEV (reference sequence). The CDR3 has 17 residues. Trimming took 1 base from V and 2 from J, leaving 18 bases between them. Template switching with 5'RACE generated the TCR cDNA and added a universal primer site and UMIs. TCRdb processed the 5' RACE reads anew with MiXCR; each CDR3 protein has one entry. The sample comprises about 220,000 distinct CDR3 sequences, approximately 3.2% of which are singletons, and 2.5% to 3.5% rests with the top ten. The chain joins TRBV27 to TRBJ2-7; TRBD2 might be the D (6 bases). Sequenced here: CD4+ T cells sorted from PBMCs, sampled 10 days after the yellow fever booster vaccination. The origin of this receptor is a man between 18 and 35 years old who received the YFV17D yellow fever vaccine. The CDR3 here is CASSLYPSIGGPYEQYF. The CDR3 coding sequence is TGTGCCAGCAGTTTATACCCGAGCATCGGAGGGCCCTACGAGCAGTACTTC.